Below are 25 T cell receptor beta chains sequenced from a single sample in a study of T cell responses to AZD1222 COVID-19 vaccine. Here immunoSEQ multiplex PCR was the method, and the copy in TCRdb shows in-frame clones only, minus some. There are roughly 180,000 clones in the sample; approximately 90% occur only once, and 1.5% to 2% lies in the top ten. The material sequenced was peripheral blood, taken on day 0 of AZD1222 vaccination. The receptors originated from an adult in good health.

This chain uses TRBV3-1 (or the pseudogene TRBV3-2) with TRBJ2-1; 11 bases line up with TRBD1. CDR3 size: 15 residues. The V segment lost 4 bases and the J segment 8 bases; nucleotides outside the gene matches: 7. Germline CDR1 and CDR2: LGHDT and YNNKEL (reference sequence). The CDR3 DNA is TGTGCCAGCAGCCCCGGGACAGGGGGATTGGATGAGCAGTTCTTC. Its translation: CASSPGTGGLDEQFF.

The chain uses TRBV30 and TRBJ1-5; D possibly corresponds to TRBD1 (6 bases). Germline lookup yields CDR1 GTSNPN and CDR2 SVGIG (reference sequence). The CDR3 is 14 amino acids. The V gene lost 0 bases and the J gene lost 3 bases, with 9 bases spanning the gap. The CDR3 sequence: CAWSVNRVNQPQHF. CDR3 bases: TGTGCCTGGAGTGTAAACAGGGTCAATCAGCCCCAGCATTTT.

The chain recombines TRBV5-1 with TRBJ2-7, with 8 nucleotides matching TRBD1. In germline, CDR1 is SGHRS, CDR2 YFSETQ. The CDR3 contains 19 residues. Trimming cost V 3 bases and J 5 bases; bases outside gene matches: 22. The CDR3 loop is CASSSTQRNHRQGINEQYF. The CDR3 DNA reads as TGCGCCAGCAGCTCTACCCAAAGAAACCACCGACAGGGGATCAACGAGCAGTACTTC.

A note on this clone: Mismatch with germline at one junction end may stem from a read error. The rearrangement links TRBV27 to TRBJ2-7, with D perhaps TRBD2 (6 bases). This CDR3 is built from 15 residues. Germline loops: CDR1 MNHEY, CDR2 SMNVEV (reference sequence). The CDR3 sequence is CASSLSGLGTLGEVF. CDR3 sequence (DNA): TGTGCCAGCAGTTTGTCGGGTCTGGGGACTTTGGGTGAGGTCTTC.

This clone was observed a single time. The chain uses TRBV6-2 or TRBV6-3 and TRBJ2-7, with D hard to call. The CDR3 has 14 amino acids. V shed 5 bases and J shed 2 bases, with 13 bases lying between them. Germline V gene lookup returns CDR1 MNHEY and CDR2 SVGEGT. In DNA, the CDR3 is TGTGCCAGCAGTACCCCAAGGTTTCCCTACGAGCAGTACTTC. It yields the protein CASSTPRFPYEQYF.

This clone was counted a single time. This rearrangement joins TRBV2 to TRBJ1-1; D gene unclear. This CDR3 has 14 amino acids. Trimming removed 5 bases from V and 3 bases from J, with 13 bases in between. Germline V gives CDR1 SNHLY, CDR2 FYNNEI. The CDR3 protein is CASSITYRDTEAFF. Here the CDR3 DNA reads TGTGCCAGCAGTATAACTTACCGGGACACTGAAGCTTTCTTT.

This clone was found once. The genes are TRBV10-1 and TRBJ2-1; 8 bases agree with TRBD2. The CDR3 consists of 13 residues. Germline CDR1 is WNHNN and CDR2 is SYGVQD (reference sequence). V trimming: 6 bases; J trimming: 10 bases; junction bases outside the gene matches: 8. This chain's CDR3 is CASSRTSSGEQFF. The CDR3 nucleotides read TGCGCCAGCAGCCGGACTAGCTCGGGGGAGCAGTTCTTC.

The CDR3 DNA reads as TGTGCCAGCAGTTTGGGTCAGGGAAGATCGGAGACCCAGTACTTC. Translated, it gives CASSLGQGRSETQYF. V gene TRBV2 combines with J gene TRBJ2-5; weak D call: TRBD1 (5 bases). V gave up 5 bases and J gave up 5 bases, with 18 bases separating them. The CDR3 spans 15 residues. Per germline, CDR1 SNHLY and CDR2 FYNNEI.

This chain uses TRBV28 with TRBJ1-5; possible D gene TRBD1, 6 bases. Trimming took 5 bases from V and 6 from J, leaving 14 bases between them. This CDR3 has 14 residues. Germline lookup yields CDR1 MDHEN and CDR2 SYDVKM. CDR3 loop: CASSPFTGTQPQHF. CDR3 DNA: TGTGCCAGCAGTCCCTTCACAGGGACTCAGCCCCAGCATTTT.

The chain couples TRBV28 to TRBJ1-2; 9 bases agree with TRBD1. With V trimmed by 6 bases and J by 4 bases, 15 bases remained unmatched. Germline V gene lookup returns CDR1 MDHEN and CDR2 SYDVKM. The CDR3 runs to 17 residues. CDR3 nucleotides: TGTGCCAGCAGGGTGGGGACAGGGACCGCGACCTCCTATGGCTACACCTTC. Translating it yields CASRVGTGTATSYGYTF.

The CDR3 sequence: CASSPPPGQSSWNQPQHF. The CDR3, as DNA: TGTGCCAGCAGCCCCCCCCCGGGACAGTCGAGTTGGAATCAGCCCCAGCATTTT. The V and J genes are TRBV7-2 and TRBJ1-5, with 7 bases identical to TRBD1. V was clipped by 5 bases and J by 4 bases; unmatched bases: 17. The germline CDR1 and CDR2 sequences are SGHTA and FQGNSA. CDR3 length: 18 residues. The whole variable domain, filled in from reference TRBV7-2 and TRBJ1-5, reads GAGVSQSPSNKVTEKGKDVELRCDPISGHTALYWYRQSLGQGLEFLIYFQGNSAPDKSGLPSDRFSAERTGGSVSTLTIQRTQQEDSAVYLCASSPPPGQSSWNQPQHFGDGTRLSIL.

The chain carries TRBV6-5 and TRBJ1-4; TRBD1 is a possible D gene (5 bases). The CDR3 loop spans 11 amino acids. Trimming removed 6 bases from V and 12 bases from J, with 11 bases in between. Germline V CDR1 and CDR2: MNHEY, SVGAGI. CDR3 bases: TGTGCCAGCAGATCAGGGTACGAACTGTTTTTT. Its translation is CASRSGYELFF.

CDR3 loop: CASSLVPPDTQYF. The DNA of the CDR3 is TGTGCCAGCAGCTTAGTGCCGCCCGATACGCAGTATTTT. V usage is TRBV7-2 and J usage is TRBJ2-3; no clear D. Germline loops: CDR1 SGHTA, CDR2 FQGNSA. The CDR3 consists of 13 residues. The V end was cut by 1 base, the J end by 6 bases, with 8 bases between. The full variable domain, rest sourced from reference TRBV7-2 and TRBJ2-3, is GAGVSQSPSNKVTEKGKDVELRCDPISGHTALYWYRQSLGQGLEFLIYFQGNSAPDKSGLPSDRFSAERTGGSVSTLTIQRTQQEDSAVYLCASSLVPPDTQYFGPGTRLTVL.

The rearrangement joins TRBV28 to TRBJ2-1; 7 nucleotides line up with TRBD2. Looked up from germline, CDR1 is MDHEN and CDR2 is SYDVKM. V was pared by 2 bases and J by 3 bases, with 13 bases of the junction left unmatched. The CDR3 runs 18 residues. CDR3 region: CASSLGRDMAGGYNEQFF. CDR3 DNA: TGTGCCAGCAGTTTAGGGAGGGATATGGCGGGCGGCTACAATGAGCAGTTCTTC.

V is TRBV18 and J is TRBJ1-1; 7 bases agree with TRBD1. This CDR3 has 14 residues. Germline V gene lookup returns CDR1 KGHSH and CDR2 LQKENI. The V and J ends lost 0 bases and 5 bases, in that order; junction bases with no gene match: 3. This chain's CDR3 is CASSPPGGGTEAFF. CDR3 DNA: TGTGCCAGCTCACCACCAGGGGGCGGGACTGAAGCTTTCTTT.

The chain couples TRBV7-9 to TRBJ2-1, with D perhaps TRBD1 (6 bases). The ends were cut back, 4 bases at V and 12 bases at J, with 28 bases in the middle. This CDR3 contains 17 residues. Germline-derived CDR1 and CDR2 are SEHNR and FQNEAQ (reference sequence). CDR3 coding DNA: TGTGCCAGCAGCTCATCGCGGCAGGGGCGAGGGGCCCGAGGGCAGTTCTTC. It encodes CASSSSRQGRGARGQFF.

The V call is TRBV27, the J call TRBJ2-2; 7 nucleotides match TRBD2. Germline values: CDR1 MNHEY, CDR2 SMNVEV (reference sequence). This CDR3 is built from 16 residues. Unmatched junction bases numbered 9, after V lost 6 bases and J lost 2 bases. For the CDR3, the DNA is TGTGCCAGCAGCCGGTTGGGGGGGGGTAACACCGGGGAGCTGTTTTTT. It codes for CASSRLGGGNTGELFF.

CDR3 DNA sequence: TGTGCCAGCGGAGGAGCGTACGAGCAGTACTTC. Translating it yields CASGGAYEQYF. This sequence joins TRBV12-3 or TRBV12-4 and TRBJ2-7; D might be TRBD2 (5 bases). The CDR3 sequence is 11 residues long. The V and J ends lost 8 bases and 4 bases respectively, with 9 bases between them.

The chain recombines TRBV11-2 with TRBJ1-5; 7 bases match TRBD1. CDR3 length: 14 residues. From germline, CDR1 is SGHAT and CDR2 FQNNGV. V dropped 1 base and J dropped 4; count of bases not matched to a gene: 1. CDR3 residues: CASSLGQGNQPQHF. CDR3 bases: TGTGCCAGCAGCTTAGGACAGGGTAATCAGCCCCAGCATTTT.

The chain carries TRBV4-3 and TRBJ2-4; unclear D gene. This CDR3 is 15 amino acids long. Trimming pared 5 bases from V and 9 bases from J, leaving 20 bases between. Germline CDR1 and CDR2: LGHNA and YSLEER. CDR3 sequence reads: CASSDGSRVSAIQYF. The CDR3 bases are TGCGCCAGCAGCGACGGGTCTAGGGTTTCGGCCATTCAGTACTTC.

This clone was detected only once. V usage is TRBV5-6 and J usage is TRBJ2-1, with TRBD1 as a possible D gene (6 bases). V was shortened by 0 bases and J by 3 bases, with 13 bases between the two germline ends. CDR1 and CDR2 from the germline V gene are SGHDT and YYEEEE. CDR3 size: 16 residues. The CDR3 DNA sequence: TGTGCCAGCAGCTTGGAACAGGGCCACCGCTACAATGAGCAGTTCTTC. Translation gives CASSLEQGHRYNEQFF.

The rearrangement links TRBV25-1 to TRBJ1-1; unclear D gene. The CDR3 has 11 amino acids. Germline V gives CDR1 MGHDK, CDR2 SYGVNS. The V end was cut by 8 bases, the J end by 5 bases, with 9 bases between. The CDR3 loop reads CASEGSTEAFF. The CDR3 DNA reads as TGTGCCAGCGAAGGATCTACTGAAGCTTTCTTT.

V usage is TRBV6-1 and J usage is TRBJ1-1; D is uncertain. This CDR3 has 14 residues. Germline lookup yields CDR1 MNHNS and CDR2 SASEGT. Trimming left V 3 bases short and J 3 bases short, with 11 bases between. CDR3 in amino acids: CASSEVLGYTEAFF. The CDR3 bases are TGTGCCAGCAGTGAGGTCTTAGGCTACACTGAAGCTTTCTTT.

On this clone itself: An end of the junction does not agree with germline; a read error may underlie this. The chain joins TRBV29-1 to TRBJ1-6; D not resolved. The CDR3 length is 15 residues. Germline V gene sequence: CDR1 SQVTM, CDR2 ANQGSEA. The CDR3 here is CSVEGQVPYNSPLHF. CDR3 sequence (DNA): TGCAGCGTCGAAGGGCAGGTCCCCTATAATTCACCCCTCCACTTT.

This CDR3 reads CASRGTEAFF. DNA for the CDR3: TGTGCCAGCAGGGGCACTGAAGCTTTCTTT. The chain is built from TRBV28 and TRBJ1-1; D ambiguous. V was cut by 6 bases and J by 4 bases, with 3 bases left in between. CDR3 length: 10 residues. The germline V gene encodes CDR1 MDHEN and CDR2 SYDVKM. Full variable domain (outside the CDR3, taken from reference TRBV28 and TRBJ1-1): DVKVTQSSRYLVKRTGEKVFLECVQDMDHENMFWYRQDPGLGLRLIYFSYDVKMKEKGDIPEGYSVSREKKERFSLILESASTNQTSMYLCASRGTEAFFGQGTRLTVV.